These 29 T cell receptor beta chains came from one sample sequenced in a study of technical replicates of blood from a handful of donors (dated by TCRdb to the late 2010s). The library was produced with the immunoSEQ multiplex PCR assay. TCRdb holds this immuneACCESS table with in-frame rearrangements only. Some clones are missing; in checked studies, unresolved V genes explain under half, and the rest has no known cause. A total of approximately 92,000 clones appear in this sample, 95% of them only once. The ten biggest clones cover roughly 0.21% of the sample. The specimen was T cells isolated from PBMCs. These receptors were obtained from a human donor in good health.

J is TRBJ2-5 and V is TRBV29-1; TRBD2 agrees at 13 bases. The junction had 10 bases not matched to a gene; V was cut back by 4 bases and J by 5 bases. The CDR3 has 16 amino acids. Germline CDR1 is SQVTM and CDR2 is ANQGSEA. In DNA form, the CDR3 reads TGCAGCGTTGGAGGGACTAGCGGGATTTTATGGGAGACCCAGTACTTC. Its protein is CSVGGTSGILWETQYF.

The V gene is TRBV5-6, the J gene TRBJ2-1; TRBD2 matches 8 bases. V gave up 4 bases and J gave up 4 bases; unmatched junction bases: 10. This CDR3 is built from 16 residues. The V gene's germline CDR1 is SGHDT and CDR2 YYEEEE. The CDR3 DNA reads TGTGCCAGCAGCACAACGGGGGGGTTGGGTTACAATGAGCAGTTCTTC. This sequence encodes CASSTTGGLGYNEQFF. The full variable domain, its missing parts supplied by reference TRBV5-6 and TRBJ2-1, is DAGVTQSPTHLIKTRGQQVTLRCSPKSGHDTVSWYQQALGQGPQFIFQYYEEEERQRGNFPDRFSGHQFPNYSSELNVNALLLGDSALYLCASSTTGGLGYNEQFFGPGTRLTVL.

This clone was seen once. This chain joins TRBV11-2 and TRBJ1-6; no clear D gene. The V gene lost 2 bases and the J gene lost 3 bases, with 11 bases spanning the gap. This CDR3 is built from 16 residues. Germline V gives CDR1 SGHAT, CDR2 FQNNGV. DNA for the CDR3: TGTGCCAGCAGCTTACCTCGAGGGAGCTATAATTCACCCCTCCACTTT. As protein: CASSLPRGSYNSPLHF.

The CDR3 is CASSLGTELEQYF. The CDR3 DNA is TGCGCCAGCAGCTTAGGGACAGAGCTCGAGCAGTACTTC. This sequence joins TRBV5-1 and TRBJ2-7; 7 bases align to TRBD1. The germline gives CDR1 SGHRS, CDR2 YFSETQ. J was trimmed by 6 bases and V by 2 bases; bases with no gene match: 5. The CDR3 loop spans 13 amino acids.

The V gene is TRBV10-2, the J gene TRBJ1-1; TRBD1 is a possible D gene (5 bases). The CDR3 has 14 residues. From germline, CDR1 is WSHSY and CDR2 SAAADI. Trimming pared 0 bases from V and 5 bases from J, leaving 10 bases between. The CDR3 protein is CASSESGGRTEAFF. The CDR3 DNA sequence: TGCGCCAGCAGTGAGTCGGGGGGAAGGACTGAAGCTTTCTTT.

The rearrangement uses TRBV10-3 and TRBJ2-5, with D maybe TRBD2 (6 bases). Germline V gene lookup returns CDR1 ENHRY and CDR2 SYGVKD. The CDR3 loop spans 16 amino acids. Trimming stripped 2 bases from V and 5 bases from J, with 18 bases between. The CDR3 nucleotides are TGTGCCATCAGTGAGGGTAATCAGGGAGGTTGGGAGACCCAGTACTTC. This gives the protein CAISEGNQGGWETQYF.

The genes are TRBV29-1 and TRBJ1-6; 7 nucleotides match TRBD1. The trim removed 6 bases at V and 9 bases at J, leaving 8 bases unmatched. The CDR3 loop spans 13 amino acids. Per the germline V gene, CDR1 is SQVTM and CDR2 is ANQGSEA. This chain's CDR3 is CSVRYQGGSPLHF. CDR3 DNA: TGCAGCGTCCGCTACCAGGGGGGTTCACCCCTCCACTTT.

This chain links TRBV19 with TRBJ1-4; possible D gene TRBD1, 6 bases. The CDR3 extends over 14 amino acids. The V end was cut by 3 bases, the J end by 12 bases, with 17 bases between. CDR1 is LNHDA, CDR2 SQIVND, per germline (reference sequence). Here the CDR3 DNA reads TGTGCCAGTAGTATCGGACAGACCCCAACGGAACTGTTTTTT. Translation gives CASSIGQTPTELFF.

The CDR3 here is CASSLHGELFF. Here the CDR3 DNA reads TGTGCCAGCAGCCTACACGGGGAGCTGTTTTTT. The rearrangement joins TRBV14 to TRBJ2-2; D gene ambiguous. There are 11 residues in the CDR3. V gave up 4 bases and J gave up 7 bases, with 4 bases separating them. Germline CDR1 reads SGHDN; CDR2 reads FVKESK. The full variable domain, in which reference TRBV14 and TRBJ2-2 provide the parts outside the CDR3, is EAGVTQFPSHSVIEKGQTVTLRCDPISGHDNLYWYRRVMGKEIKFLLHFVKESKQDESGMPNNRFLAERTGGTYSTLKVQPAELEDSGVYFCASSLHGELFFGEGSRLTVL.

The rearrangement uses TRBV6-5 and TRBJ2-1; possibly TRBD1 for D (6 bases). The germline CDR1 and CDR2 sequences are MNHEY and SVGAGI. The CDR3 runs to 12 residues. The V end lost 6 bases, the J end lost 7 bases, and 10 bases lay between the germline ends. The CDR3 sequence is CASSKGVNEQFF. Written as DNA, the CDR3 is TGTGCCAGCAGCAAGGGGGTTAATGAGCAGTTCTTC.

The gene calls are TRBV5-4 and TRBJ2-5; 7 nucleotides align to TRBD1. Germline CDR1 and CDR2: SGHNT and YYREEE (reference sequence). There are 15 residues in the CDR3. Trimming cost V 3 bases and J 3 bases; bases outside gene matches: 8. The CDR3 sequence is CASSSTGEIEETQYF. The DNA of the CDR3 is TGTGCCAGCAGCTCCACAGGGGAGATAGAAGAGACCCAGTACTTC.

This sequence joins TRBV12-5 and TRBJ1-2, with no clear D. Germline lookup yields CDR1 LGHNT and CDR2 FRNRAP. V lost 3 bases and J 6 bases, leaving 14 bases between the germline ends. CDR3 length equals 14 residues. CDR3 DNA: TGTGCTAGTGGTTTAGGACCCGTGGAGGATGGCTACACCTTC. Its translation is CASGLGPVEDGYTF. Filled out from reference TRBV12-5 and TRBJ1-2, the complete variable domain reads DARVTQTPRHKVTEMGQEVTMRCQPILGHNTVFWYRQTMMQGLELLAYFRNRAPLDDSGMPKDRFSAEMPDATLATLKIQPSEPRDSAVYFCASGLGPVEDGYTFGSGTRLTVV.

The CDR3 nucleotides are TGCGCCAGCAGCAGAGCGGGGGGGATGCCAGATACGCAGTATTTT. Translation gives CASSRAGGMPDTQYF. The chain combines TRBV5-1 with TRBJ2-3; 10 positions match TRBD2. Germline assignment: CDR1 SGHRS and CDR2 YFSETQ. CDR3 length: 15 residues. Trimming removed 4 bases from V and 4 bases from J; junction bases left unmatched: 6.

The rearrangement joins TRBV28 to TRBJ2-5, with 11 bases aligning to TRBD2. Germline V gives CDR1 MDHEN, CDR2 SYDVKM. The trim removed 5 bases at V and 5 bases at J, leaving 7 bases unmatched. The CDR3 contains 15 residues. CDR3 protein: CASSPLLAGEETQYF. The CDR3 DNA sequence: TGTGCCAGCAGTCCACTACTAGCGGGAGAGGAGACCCAGTACTTC.

This clone came up once. The gene calls are TRBV9 and TRBJ2-3; no clear D. Germline CDR1 and CDR2: SGDLS and YYNGEE. Trimming removed 0 bases from V and 1 base from J, with 12 bases in between. The CDR3 is made up of 16 amino acids. The DNA for the CDR3 is TGTGCCAGCAGCGTAGGAGTAGCTCATCGCACAGATACGCAGTATTTT. This sequence encodes CASSVGVAHRTDTQYF.

The V gene is TRBV15, the J gene TRBJ2-6; a weak D match, TRBD1 (5 bases). CDR1 is LNHNV and CDR2 is YYDKDF in the germline V gene (reference sequence). V was clipped by 2 bases and J by 0 bases, with 17 bases between them. CDR3 length: 19 residues. The CDR3 loop reads CATSRMWPGISSGANVLTF. The CDR3 coding sequence is TGTGCCACCAGCAGAATGTGGCCAGGGATCTCCTCTGGGGCCAACGTCCTGACTTTC.

The chain links TRBV6-1 to TRBJ1-2, with D perhaps matching TRBD1 (5 bases). CDR3 length equals 14 residues. The V and J ends lost 6 bases and 0 bases respectively, with 11 bases between them. In germline, CDR1 is MNHNS, CDR2 SASEGT. The CDR3 region has the DNA TGTGCCAGCAGACAGGCCCTAGCTAACTATGGCTACACCTTC. Translating gives CASRQALANYGYTF.

The chain joins TRBV21-1 to TRBJ1-2; the table calls TRBD1, which could not be checked here. TRBV21-1 is annotated as a pseudogene. The CDR3 runs to 20 residues. The CDR3 sequence: CASSNGGSVTGLRTNYGYTF. Here the CDR3 DNA reads TGTGCCAGCAGCAATGGGGGCTCGGTGACAGGATTACGTACTAACTATGGCTACACCTTC.

The chain recombines TRBV9 with TRBJ2-1, with D possibly matching TRBD1 (6 bases). V lost 3 bases and J 3 bases, leaving 22 bases between the germline ends. CDR1 is SGDLS and CDR2 is YYNGEE in the germline V gene. The CDR3 has 18 residues. CDR3 bases: TGTGCCAGCAGCGATTACGGCCCACCTCGAGGGGGCTACAATGAGCAGTTCTTC. This gives the protein CASSDYGPPRGGYNEQFF.

V is TRBV6-5 and J is TRBJ2-5; the match to TRBD2 covers 9 bases. V shed 4 bases and J 6 bases; nucleotides not matched to a gene: 12. Germline lookup yields CDR1 MNHEY and CDR2 SVGAGI. CDR3 length: 16 amino acids. CDR3 DNA sequence: TGTGCCAGCAGTTCTGGGTTTAGCGGGAGTAGGAAGACCCAGTACTTC. Residues: CASSSGFSGSRKTQYF.

The chain combines TRBV4-2 with TRBJ2-2, with 10 positions matching TRBD2. V lost 0 bases, J lost 4 bases, and 5 bases stayed unmatched. Germline V lookup: CDR1 LGHNA, CDR2 YNFKEQ. This CDR3 region has 17 residues. The CDR3 region is CASSQDSSGSVTGELFF. The CDR3 nucleotides are TGTGCCAGCAGCCAAGATTCTAGCGGGAGTGTCACCGGGGAGCTGTTTTTT.

Judged by abundance, this clone is medium-sized. This chain uses TRBV20-1 with TRBJ1-1, with no clear D. The V gene lost 0 bases and the J gene lost 11 bases, with 7 bases spanning the gap. Germline lookup yields CDR1 DFQATT and CDR2 SNEGSKA (reference sequence). CDR3 length: 10 amino acids. The CDR3 loop is CSAREERAFF. Here the CDR3 DNA reads TGCAGTGCTAGAGAGGAGAGGGCTTTCTTT.

The chain uses TRBV2 and TRBJ2-1; 9 bases match TRBD2. Germline CDR1 reads SNHLY; CDR2 reads FYNNEI. The CDR3 runs to 14 residues. J gave up 4 bases and V 5 bases, and 3 bases lay outside the gene matches. The CDR3 region is CASSSGGLYNEQFF. For the CDR3, the DNA is TGTGCCAGCAGTAGCGGGGGGTTATACAATGAGCAGTTCTTC.

CDR3 nucleotides: TGTGCCAGCAGCCAGACACTAGCCAATGAGCAGTTCTTC. Amino acids: CASSQTLANEQFF. The V and J genes are TRBV7-3 and TRBJ2-1, with a tentative D call TRBD2 (6 bases). Trimming cost V 5 bases and J 6 bases, with 11 bases left between them. In germline, CDR1 is SGHTA, CDR2 FQGTGA. The CDR3 is 13 residues long.

The V and J genes are TRBV28 and TRBJ2-5; D ambiguous. CDR3 length: 15 amino acids. Per the germline V gene, CDR1 is MDHEN and CDR2 is SYDVKM. Trimming cost V 6 bases and J 4 bases, with 18 bases left between them. CDR3 residues: CASSLGGTSGETQYF. CDR3 in DNA: TGTGCCAGCAGCCTAGGCGGTACCTCCGGAGAGACCCAGTACTTC.

This chain joins TRBV18 and TRBJ1-6; 9 nucleotides line up with TRBD1. CDR3 size: 16 residues. V shed 4 bases and J 9 bases; nucleotides not matched to a gene: 10. Germline loops: CDR1 KGHSH, CDR2 LQKENI. CDR3 protein: CASSRSDRGKSSPLHF. CDR3 nucleotides: TGTGCCAGCTCACGTTCCGACAGGGGGAAATCTTCACCCCTCCACTTT.

The chain has TRBV4-1 and TRBJ2-1, with TRBD1 identical over 8 bases. The germline V gene has CDR1 MGHRA and CDR2 YSYEKL. This CDR3 has 17 amino acids. J gave up 8 bases and V 1 base, and 13 bases lay outside the gene matches. CDR3 sequence: CASSQGSGRGLWYEQFF. In nucleotides, the CDR3 is TGCGCCAGCAGCCAAGGGTCCGGCAGGGGGCTTTGGTATGAGCAGTTCTTC.

The chain carries TRBV7-9 and TRBJ2-1; D remains ambiguous. V was shortened by 5 bases and J by 8 bases, with 10 bases between the two germline ends. CDR1 SEHNR and CDR2 FQNEAQ come from the germline V gene (reference sequence). This CDR3 comprises 12 residues. The CDR3 nucleotides read TGTGCCAGCAGCCCCCAACTGGATGAGCAGTTCTTC. It yields the protein CASSPQLDEQFF.

This chain joins TRBV7-9 and TRBJ1-3; TRBD1 is a possible D gene (5 bases). V gave up 2 bases and J gave up 15 bases, with 20 bases separating them. The CDR3 covers 14 residues. In germline, CDR1 is SEHNR, CDR2 FQNEAQ (reference sequence). In DNA, the CDR3 is TGTGCCAGCAGCTTAATCCTGGAGACAGCGAAGGAATATTTT. It specifies CASSLILETAKEYF. The whole variable domain, remainder taken from reference TRBV7-9 and TRBJ1-3, is DTGVSQNPRHKITKRGQNVTFRCDPISEHNRLYWYRQTLGQGPEFLTYFQNEAQLEKSRLLSDRFSAERPKGSFSTLEIQRTEQGDSAMYLCASSLILETAKEYFGEGSWLTVV.